This entry is about one T cell receptor beta chain. The data belong to a study of cytomegalovirus exposure and HLA in healthy donors. The V gene end was trimmed by 0 bases and the J gene end by 6 bases; junction bases not matched to a gene: 2. The germline V gene encodes CDR1 SGHTA and CDR2 FQGTGA. This CDR3 is built from 16 residues. PCR involved 60 Vbeta and 13 Jbeta primers. The method was immunoSEQ multiplex PCR; TCRdb's version includes in-frame clones alone and lacks a portion of them. Here the sample spans 200,000 to 250,000 clones, 70% to 90% being singletons. The V call is TRBV7-3, the J call TRBJ2-1; 13 bases are a match to TRBD2. The sequence was obtained from a human donor in good health. Sequenced input: PBMCs. The CDR3 coding sequence is TGTGCCAGCAGCTTAACGACTAGCGGGAGGACCAATGAGCAGTTCTTC. Its translation is CASSLTTSGRTNEQFF.